The clone carrying this T cell receptor beta chain was observed a few times. Its antigen is unidentified. Carried by the TCR beta cDNA libraries were unique molecular identifiers. TCRdb recomputed calls from the PCR reads with MiXCR, one row per CDR3 protein. The table records 650,000 to 850,000 distinct CDR3 sequences, roughly 50% of them present only once. The sample belongs to a study of post-analysis software for immune sequencing data. Study as a whole: In terms of disease course, relapsing-remitting, secondary progressive and progressive-relapsing multiple sclerosis were included.

Whole-study results and caveats: Same-batch samples co-clustered strongly by F measure.

This TCR came from a girl aged 10-17 years with multiple sclerosis. Sequencing input: blood.

The CDR3 loop is CSAGLENKDTQYF. The CDR3 coding sequence is TGCAGTGCGGGACTAGAAAATAAAGATACGCAGTATTTT. The J gene is TRBJ2-3, the V gene TRBV20-1; 8 nucleotides line up with TRBD2. The CDR3 runs to 13 residues. Germline lookup yields CDR1 DFQATT and CDR2 SNEGSKA (reference sequence). V shed 6 bases, J shed 5 bases, and the junction held 7 bases outside the gene matches.